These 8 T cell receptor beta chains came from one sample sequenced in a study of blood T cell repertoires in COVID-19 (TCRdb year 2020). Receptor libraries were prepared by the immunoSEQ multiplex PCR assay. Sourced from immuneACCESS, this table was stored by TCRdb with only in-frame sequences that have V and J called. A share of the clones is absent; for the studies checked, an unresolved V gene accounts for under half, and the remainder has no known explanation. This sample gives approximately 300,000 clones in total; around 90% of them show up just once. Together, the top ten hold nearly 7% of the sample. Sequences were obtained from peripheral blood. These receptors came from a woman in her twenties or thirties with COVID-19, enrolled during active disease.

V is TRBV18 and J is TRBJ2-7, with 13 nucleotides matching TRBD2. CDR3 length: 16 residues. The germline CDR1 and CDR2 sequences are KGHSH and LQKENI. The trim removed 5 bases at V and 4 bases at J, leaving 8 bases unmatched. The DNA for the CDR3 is TGTGCCAGCTCATTAAGACTAGCGGGAGGTAAATACGAGCAGTACTTC. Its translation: CASSLRLAGGKYEQYF.

The CDR3 reads CASTSLRAVTGELFF. CDR3 DNA: TGTGCCAGCACCTCCCTCAGGGCTGTGACCGGGGAGCTGTTTTTT. The chain has TRBV2 and TRBJ2-2, with D possibly being TRBD1 (5 bases). V gave up 7 bases and J gave up 5 bases, with 17 bases separating them. Germline V gives CDR1 SNHLY, CDR2 FYNNEI. This CDR3 comprises 15 residues.

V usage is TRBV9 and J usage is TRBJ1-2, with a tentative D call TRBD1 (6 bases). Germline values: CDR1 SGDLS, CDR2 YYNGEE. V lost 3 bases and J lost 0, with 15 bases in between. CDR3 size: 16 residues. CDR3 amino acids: CASSEIGQTPNYGYTF. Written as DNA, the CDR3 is TGTGCCAGCAGCGAAATCGGACAGACTCCTAACTATGGCTACACCTTC.

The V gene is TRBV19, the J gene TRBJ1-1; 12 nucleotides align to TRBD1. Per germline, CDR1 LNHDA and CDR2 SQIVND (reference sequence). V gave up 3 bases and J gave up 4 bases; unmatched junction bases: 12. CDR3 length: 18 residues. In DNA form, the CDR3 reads TGTGCCAGTAGTATTCTCTCTATGGGACAGGGGGCAGGCACTGAAGCTTTCTTT. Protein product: CASSILSMGQGAGTEAFF. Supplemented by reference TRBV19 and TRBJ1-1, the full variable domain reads DGGITQSPKYLFRKEGQNVTLSCEQNLNHDAMYWYRQDPGQGLRLIYYSQIVNDFQKGDIAEGYSVSREKKESFPLTVTSAQKNPTAFYLCASSILSMGQGAGTEAFFGQGTRLTVV.

CDR3: CASSSSGTSEVQYF. CDR3 nucleotide sequence: TGTGCCAGCAGCTCTTCCGGGACTAGCGAAGTTCAGTACTTC. The V gene is TRBV7-9, the J gene TRBJ2-7; 10 bases agree with TRBD2. Germline V lookup: CDR1 SEHNR, CDR2 FQNEAQ (reference sequence). The CDR3 covers 14 residues. V was pared by 4 bases and J by 10 bases, with 10 bases of the junction left unmatched.

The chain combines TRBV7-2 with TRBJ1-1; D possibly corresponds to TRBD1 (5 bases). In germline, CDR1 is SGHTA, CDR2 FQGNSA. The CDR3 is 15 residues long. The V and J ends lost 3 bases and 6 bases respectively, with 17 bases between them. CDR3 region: CASSFNPAGLPEAFF. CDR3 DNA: TGTGCCAGCAGCTTTAACCCGGCAGGGCTCCCTGAAGCTTTCTTT. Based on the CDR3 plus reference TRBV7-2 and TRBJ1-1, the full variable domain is GAGVSQSPSNKVTEKGKDVELRCDPISGHTALYWYRQSLGQGLEFLIYFQGNSAPDKSGLPSDRFSAERTGGSVSTLTIQRTQQEDSAVYLCASSFNPAGLPEAFFGQGTRLTVV.

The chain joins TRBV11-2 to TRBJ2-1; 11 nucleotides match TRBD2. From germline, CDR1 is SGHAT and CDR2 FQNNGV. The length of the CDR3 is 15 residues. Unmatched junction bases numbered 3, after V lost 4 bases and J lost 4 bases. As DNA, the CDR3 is TGTGCCAGCAGCTGGGGGACTAGCGGATACAATGAGCAGTTCTTC. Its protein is CASSWGTSGYNEQFF.

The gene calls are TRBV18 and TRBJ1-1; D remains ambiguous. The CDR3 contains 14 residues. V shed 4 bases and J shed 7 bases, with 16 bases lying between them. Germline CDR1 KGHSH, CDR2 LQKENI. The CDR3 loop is CASSRGSGHLEAFF. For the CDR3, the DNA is TGTGCCAGCTCACGGGGAAGCGGTCACCTTGAAGCTTTCTTT.